The 29 T cell receptor beta chains presented below share a single source sample, sequenced in a study of Graves' ophthalmopathy and Graves' hyperthyroidism. TCR beta CDR3 regions were amplified from RNA transcripts. The library came from an HTBI-primed first-round RT-PCR and a second-round multiplex PCR. TCRdb processed the multiplex PCR reads anew with MiXCR; each CDR3 protein has one entry. The table includes hundreds of thousands of distinct CDR3 sequences, approximately 14% detected once. Input material: blood. These TCRs come from a woman aged 25-40 years with Graves' ophthalmopathy.

This clonotype was counted ten times or more. The V gene is TRBV28, the J gene TRBJ1-1; D perhaps matches TRBD1 (5 bases). The CDR3 is 17 residues long. Germline lookup yields CDR1 MDHEN and CDR2 SYDVKM. The V end was cut by 8 bases, the J end by 1 base, with 23 bases between. CDR3 sequence reads: CASSFGGRVGRNTEAFF. The CDR3 nucleotides read TGTGCCAGCTCCTTCGGAGGCAGGGTGGGCAGGAACACTGAAGCTTTCTTT.

In this sample, this clonotype turned up many times. This chain connects TRBV2 to TRBJ1-2; 9 bases align to TRBD1. Germline CDR1 is SNHLY and CDR2 is FYNNEI. The CDR3 spans 14 residues. V was clipped by 7 bases and J by 5 bases; unmatched bases: 8. The CDR3 region has the DNA TGTGCCAGCAACCCCGACAGGGGGAGGTATGGCTACACCTTC. Protein sequence: CASNPDRGRYGYTF.

The chain carries TRBV30 and TRBJ1-1, with D perhaps matching TRBD1 (5 bases). Trimming took off 3 bases at V and 4 bases at J, with 15 bases between the two ends. This CDR3 spans 14 amino acids. Looked up from germline, CDR1 is GTSNPN and CDR2 is SVGIG (reference sequence). In nucleotides, the CDR3 is TGTGCCTGGAGGCCCCGGGGGGTCGGCACTGAAGCTTTCTTT. Amino acids: CAWRPRGVGTEAFF.

This clonotype was counted ten times or more. V is TRBV7-2 and J is TRBJ2-7; TRBD1 aligns across 11 bases. The CDR3 has 16 residues. Per the germline V gene, CDR1 is SGHTA and CDR2 is FQGNSA. After removal of 0 bases from V and 4 bases from J, the junction contained 5 bases not matched to a gene. The chain's CDR3 is CASSLAGDRGKYEQYF. As DNA, the CDR3 is TGTGCCAGCAGCTTAGCGGGGGACAGGGGGAAATACGAGCAGTACTTC.

This clonotype has only a few counts. V usage is TRBV20-1 and J usage is TRBJ1-6; unclear D gene. Germline V lookup: CDR1 DFQATT, CDR2 SNEGSKA (reference sequence). The CDR3 runs to 13 residues. Trimming shortened V by 3 bases and J by 5 bases, and 8 bases separated the two germline ends. This CDR3 reads CSASLLDNSPLHF. CDR3 nucleotides: TGCAGTGCTAGTTTACTAGATAATTCACCCCTCCACTTT.

This clonotype was observed at least ten times. This chain's CDR3 is CASSHRADQPQHF. CDR3 nucleotide sequence: TGCGCCAGCAGCCACAGGGCCGATCAGCCCCAGCATTTT. The J gene is TRBJ1-5, the V gene TRBV4-1, with a weak D call TRBD1 (5 bases). CDR1 and CDR2 from the germline V gene are MGHRA and YSYEKL. The length of the CDR3 is 13 residues. Trimming removed 3 bases from V and 5 bases from J, with 8 bases in between.

Many counts were recorded for this clonotype. The rearrangement joins TRBV6-4 to TRBJ2-2, with 15 bases fitting TRBD2. J lost 5 bases, V lost 8 bases, and 12 bases had no gene match. This CDR3 comprises 18 residues. CDR1 is MRHNA and CDR2 is SNTAGT in the germline V gene. For the CDR3, the DNA is TGTGCCAGCTCCCCCCGGACTAGCGGGAGGGCGCGGACCGGGGAGCTGTTTTTT. This translates into CASSPRTSGRARTGELFF.

This clonotype was detected many times. The chain combines TRBV6-1 with TRBJ2-7; TRBD2 matches 10 bases. The CDR3 runs 15 residues. Germline V CDR1 and CDR2: MNHNS, SASEGT. J was trimmed by 3 bases and V by 5 bases; bases with no gene match: 7. CDR3 amino acids: CASSQREGPLYEQYF. The CDR3 DNA is TGTGCCAGCAGTCAGCGGGAGGGTCCCCTCTACGAGCAGTACTTC.

J is TRBJ2-3 and V is TRBV6-1; 7 nucleotides agree with TRBD1. The V gene's germline CDR1 is MNHNS and CDR2 SASEGT. With V trimmed by 2 bases and J by 3 bases, 8 bases remained unmatched. The CDR3 extends over 16 amino acids. DNA of the CDR3: TGTGCCAGCAGTGAAACCAGGGGGATTAATACAGATACGCAGTATTTT. This codes for CASSETRGINTDTQYF.

This clonotype has a handful of counts. The rearrangement uses TRBV3-1 and TRBJ1-1; D is uncertain. The CDR3 loop spans 16 amino acids. V dropped 6 bases and J dropped 1 base, with 18 bases sitting between them. The V gene's germline CDR1 is LGHDT and CDR2 YNNKEL (reference sequence). The CDR3: CASRQFPGSGNTEAFF. CDR3 sequence (DNA): TGTGCCAGCAGACAATTTCCGGGATCCGGGAACACTGAAGCTTTCTTT.

This clonotype occurred many times. The chain couples TRBV20-1 to TRBJ1-2; 8 bases fit TRBD1. The CDR3 has 16 amino acids. The junction had 10 bases not matched to a gene; V was cut back by 3 bases and J by 1 base. The V gene's germline CDR1 is DFQATT and CDR2 SNEGSKA (reference sequence). Here the CDR3 reads CSASPRTGIGNYGYTF. The CDR3 DNA is TGCAGTGCTAGCCCTAGGACAGGGATTGGTAACTATGGCTACACCTTC.

This clonotype was detected many times. The rearrangement joins TRBV2 to TRBJ1-1; the match to TRBD1 covers 8 bases. The CDR3 sequence is 14 residues long. The junction had 6 bases not matched to a gene; V was cut back by 5 bases and J by 4 bases. Germline CDR1 SNHLY, CDR2 FYNNEI. CDR3 sequence (DNA): TGTGCCAGCAGTATGCGACAGGGGAGCACTGAAGCTTTCTTT. Residues: CASSMRQGSTEAFF.

The chain carries TRBV6-2 or TRBV6-3 and TRBJ2-5, with 11 bases that match TRBD1. Germline loops: CDR1 MNHEY, CDR2 SVGEGT. V lost 6 bases, J lost 5 bases, and 5 bases stayed unmatched. CDR3 size: 14 residues. CDR3 in amino acids: CASSRDRGLETQYF. In nucleotides, the CDR3 is TGTGCCAGCAGCCGGGACAGGGGGTTGGAGACCCAGTACTTC.

The chain combines TRBV15 with TRBJ1-2, with D possibly being TRBD1 (5 bases). The CDR3 consists of 13 residues. The V end lost 0 bases, the J end lost 8 bases, and 10 bases lay between the germline ends. Germline V lookup: CDR1 LNHNV, CDR2 YYDKDF (reference sequence). Here the CDR3 DNA reads TGTGCCACCAGCAGAGATCTAGGGGACGGCTACACCTTC. Its protein is CATSRDLGDGYTF.

The sample holds many counts of this clonotype. Likely a read error: the CDR3 ends without its conserved phenylalanine or tryptophan. The chain combines TRBV9 with TRBJ1-1; D not resolved. Germline loops: CDR1 SGDLS, CDR2 YYNGEE. There are 13 residues in the CDR3. V lost 7 bases and J 1 base, leaving 11 bases between the germline ends. This CDR3 is CASGRQSNTEAFL. The CDR3 coding sequence is TGTGCCAGCGGTAGGCAGTCGAACACTGAAGCTTTCCTT.

This clonotype has at least ten counts. This chain uses TRBV20-1 with TRBJ2-5; the match to TRBD2 covers 10 bases. Germline-derived CDR1 and CDR2 are DFQATT and SNEGSKA (reference sequence). This CDR3 comprises 15 residues. V shed 4 bases, J shed 5 bases, and the junction held 10 bases outside the gene matches. The CDR3 loop reads CSAKLSGRAGETQYF. The CDR3 region has the DNA TGCAGTGCTAAACTCAGCGGGAGGGCCGGGGAGACCCAGTACTTC.

This clonotype came up many times. J is TRBJ2-4 and V is TRBV19; D might be TRBD2 (6 bases). V was pared by 4 bases and J by 9 bases, with 16 bases between. This CDR3 contains 14 residues. The germline gives CDR1 LNHDA, CDR2 SQIVND (reference sequence). CDR3 amino acids: CASSTRGGLGIQYF. In DNA, the CDR3 is TGTGCCAGTAGTACTAGGGGAGGCTTGGGCATTCAGTACTTC.

This clonotype has a count of ten or more. The chain uses TRBV7-6 and TRBJ1-6; 7 bases are a match to TRBD1. Germline V gives CDR1 SGHVS, CDR2 FNYEAQ. V was pared by 4 bases and J by 8 bases, with 11 bases of the junction left unmatched. The CDR3 runs to 16 residues. The CDR3 region is CASSSSGDSSYSPLHF. Written as DNA, the CDR3 is TGTGCCAGCAGCTCCTCCGGGGACAGCTCTTATTCACCCCTCCACTTT.

In the case of this clonotype: This sequence may be a read error, since a much larger clone differs from it by one base. This likely comes from a read error, as the CDR3 has no conserved phenylalanine or tryptophan at its end. The V gene is TRBV20-1, the J gene TRBJ1-5; D ambiguous. The germline V gene has CDR1 DFQATT and CDR2 SNEGSKA (reference sequence). This CDR3 spans 12 amino acids. The ends were cut back, 2 bases at V and 7 bases at J, with 9 bases in the middle. The CDR3 protein is CSARNPRQPQHV. In nucleotides, the CDR3 is TGCAGTGCTAGAAACCCGAGGCAGCCCCAGCATGTT.

This sequence joins TRBV5-1 and TRBJ2-7, with D unresolved. The CDR3 contains 15 residues. The germline CDR1 and CDR2 sequences are SGHRS and YFSETQ. The V gene lost 3 bases and the J gene lost 1 base, with 14 bases spanning the gap. The CDR3 DNA reads TGCGCCAGCAGCTCCTCAGCCGGCGAGTCCTACGAGCAGTACTTC. Amino acids: CASSSSAGESYEQYF. The full variable domain, with the rest looked up from reference TRBV5-1 and TRBJ2-7, is KAGVTQTPRYLIKTRGQQVTLSCSPISGHRSVSWYQQTPGQGLQFLFEYFSETQRNKGNFPGRFSGRQFSNSRSEMNVSTLELGDSALYLCASSSSAGESYEQYFGPGTRLTVT.

This clonotype was observed at least ten times. The chain is built from TRBV6-2 or TRBV6-3 and TRBJ1-1; the D gene is possibly TRBD1 (5 bases). Deletions cut 7 bases from V and 6 bases from J, with 9 bases between. Looked up from germline, CDR1 is MNHEY and CDR2 is SVGEGT. CDR3 length: 11 amino acids. The CDR3 reads CASTGYAEAFF. The CDR3 nucleotides are TGTGCCAGCACAGGGTACGCTGAAGCTTTCTTT.

This clonotype was counted only a few times. The chain couples TRBV10-3 to TRBJ1-1; tentatively, D is TRBD1 (6 bases). V lost 0 bases to trimming and J lost 2 bases, with 7 bases between them. There are 14 residues in the CDR3. The germline V gene encodes CDR1 ENHRY and CDR2 SYGVKD. The DNA of the CDR3 is TGTGCCATCAGTGAGTCGGACAGAAACACTGAAGCTTTCTTT. Translating gives CAISESDRNTEAFF.

There are many counts of this clonotype. The rearrangement joins TRBV6-5 to TRBJ1-1; D is unresolved. This CDR3 is 14 amino acids long. V lost 0 bases and J 0 bases, leaving 5 bases between the germline ends. Looked up from germline, CDR1 is MNHEY and CDR2 is SVGAGI. The CDR3 nucleotides read TGTGCCAGCAGTTACTCCCAAATGAACACTGAAGCTTTCTTT. It translates to CASSYSQMNTEAFF.

Only a few counts were recorded for this clonotype. A much larger clone is a single base away; this may be a read error. The chain employs TRBV25-1 and TRBJ2-7, with 8 bases aligning to TRBD1. The CDR3 consists of 16 residues. Germline V gene sequence: CDR1 MGHDK, CDR2 SYGVNS. V trimming: 3 bases; J trimming: 3 bases; junction bases outside the gene matches: 10. The CDR3 here is CASSDKDREPHYEQYF. For the CDR3, the DNA is TGTGCCAGCAGTGACAAGGACAGGGAGCCGCACTACGAGCAGTACTTC.

This clonotype appeared many times. The J gene is TRBJ1-2, the V gene TRBV3-1; no definite D call. This CDR3 has 16 residues. Germline V gene sequence: CDR1 LGHDT, CDR2 YNNKEL (reference sequence). V lost 4 bases and J 4 bases, leaving 19 bases between the germline ends. The CDR3: CASSPGGSLKLYGYTF. CDR3 nucleotides: TGTGCCAGCAGCCCCGGTGGCAGCCTCAAGCTCTATGGCTACACCTTC.

The sample holds many counts of this clonotype. V usage is TRBV28 and J usage is TRBJ2-7; 7 bases are shared with TRBD2. The ends lost 3 bases at V and 7 bases at J; junction bases unmatched: 12. This CDR3 comprises 15 residues. Germline V gives CDR1 MDHEN, CDR2 SYDVKM. The CDR3 spells CASSFPATSRGEQYF. CDR3 in DNA: TGTGCCAGCAGTTTCCCAGCGACTAGCCGCGGGGAGCAGTACTTC.

This clonotype was picked up many times. The V gene is TRBV6-5, the J gene TRBJ2-7; maybe TRBD2 (6 bases). Trimming pared 0 bases from V and 3 bases from J, leaving 12 bases between. This CDR3 contains 15 residues. Per the germline V gene, CDR1 is MNHEY and CDR2 is SVGAGI. In nucleotides, the CDR3 is TGTGCCAGCAGTTACTCGTCCCAGGGAGGCTACGAGCAGTACTTC. This codes for CASSYSSQGGYEQYF.

The chain couples TRBV11-2 to TRBJ2-2; D gene unclear. V dropped 4 bases and J dropped 5 bases, with 8 bases sitting between them. Germline V gene lookup returns CDR1 SGHAT and CDR2 FQNNGV. This CDR3 is 13 amino acids long. The CDR3 loop reads CASSWGSTGELFF. For the CDR3, the DNA is TGTGCCAGCAGCTGGGGATCGACCGGGGAGCTGTTTTTT.

At least ten counts were recorded for this clonotype. The CDR3 region has the DNA TGCGCCAGCAGCCAAGGGACCTCGGGACAGAAAATAGCCAAAAACATTCAGTACTTC. This sequence encodes CASSQGTSGQKIAKNIQYF. The V call is TRBV4-1, the J call TRBJ2-4, with TRBD1 matching over 7 bases. Trimming cost V 1 base and J 0 bases; bases outside gene matches: 12. Germline-derived CDR1 and CDR2 are MGHRA and YSYEKL. This CDR3 region has 19 residues.